This TCR beta chain was captured in a study of shared clonotypes between healthy human individuals. Naivety among CD8 cells was defined by CD45RO negativity and positive CCR7 selection, thereby excluding terminally differentiated effector memory CD45RA+ cells. Only Caucasian adults living in Nashville, Tennessee served as donors. This CDR3 has 13 residues. The germline V gene encodes CDR1 SGDLS and CDR2 YYNGEE. With 0 bases removed from V and 9 bases from J, the gap between germline ends came to 10 bases. TCRdb keeps only in-frame clones here, not all; method: immunoSEQ multiplex PCR. The repertoire holds about 1,800,000 clones, with about 95% as singletons.

The sequenced material came from naive CD8+ T cells sorted from blood. V gene TRBV9 combines with J gene TRBJ2-1; D is unclear. The TCR originated in a young man in good health. CDR3 coding DNA: TGTGCCAGCAGCGTAGTGACTGGGCCTGAGCAGTTCTTC. It encodes CASSVVTGPEQFF.